These T cell receptor beta chains were read from a single sample in a study of cytotoxic CD8 clonotypes in ibrutinib-treated CLL. This table comes from immunoSEQ multiplex PCR, and its TCRdb copy is limited to in-frame clones, with some not included. The repertoire includes 160,000 or so clones, roughly 86% of them detected once, and roughly 2% sits in the top ten. The source material was PBMCs, sampled after 12 months of ibrutinib treatment. The receptor set was obtained from a human donor with chronic lymphocytic leukemia. CDR3s include the opening cysteine and the closing phenylalanine or tryptophan. A D gene is named only where the DNA matches it firmly. The size entry is marked missing in some rows and otherwise reads once, few, many or a size class.

>.|TRBJ2-6|.|TRBV11-2
TGTGCCAGCAGCCCTCAAGGGCCCGGGCGGTTCTCTGGGGCCAACGTCCTGACTTTC
CASSPQGPGRFSGANVLTF
>.|TRBJ2-1|.|TRBV9
TGTGCCAGCAGCGTAGGCGGGGGCGAATACAATGAGCAGTTCTTC
CASSVGGGEYNEQFF
>.|TRBJ2-2|.|TRBV27
TGTGCCAGCTCCCGAGTCTTGTCCCCCTCTAACACCGGGGAGCTGTTTTTT
CASSRVLSPSNTGELFF
>few|TRBJ1-2|TRBD1|TRBV19
TGTGCCAGTAGTATGGGACAGGGGAGGAACTATGGCTACACCTTC
CASSMGQGRNYGYTF
>.|TRBJ1-4|.|TRBV29-1
TGCAGCGCCGCGAGGACGGTGGGTGAAAAACTGTTTTTT
CSAARTVGEKLFF
>.|TRBJ2-7|TRBD1|TRBV10-3
TGTGCCATCAGTGGCCGTGGGACAGGGGCTTCCTACGAGCAGTACTTC
CAISGRGTGASYEQYF
>once|TRBJ1-6|.|TRBV9
TGTGCCAGCAGCGTAGGAGGCAGTTCACCCCTCCACTTT
CASSVGGSSPLHF
>.|TRBJ1-5|.|TRBV2
TGTGCCAGCCCACGTCCTGCCCCGTGGCCCCAGCATTTT
CASPRPAPWPQHF
>many|TRBJ1-2|.|TRBV28
TGTGCCAGCAGCCCCGTTGGTAACTATGGCTACACCTTC
CASSPVGNYGYTF
>.|TRBJ1-2|TRBD1|TRBV30
TGTGCCTGGAACACCGGGACAGGGGGTAGTCATGGCTACACCTTC
CAWNTGTGGSHGYTF
>.|TRBJ1-1|TRBD1|TRBV19
TGTGCCAGTAGTATTACAGGGGCCACTGAAGCTTTCTTT
CASSITGATEAFF
>.|TRBJ2-7|.|TRBV28
TGTGCCAGCAGGGCCGGGACTGTGGAGCAGTACTTC
CASRAGTVEQYF
>once|TRBJ2-2|.|TRBV5-1
TGCGCCAGCAGCTTGGATCCGCACACCGGGGAGCTGTTTTTT
CASSLDPHTGELFF
>once|TRBJ2-7|TRBD1|TRBV7-8
TGTGCCAGCAGCTTATGGGGACAGGGACCCTACGAGCAGTACTTC
CASSLWGQGPYEQYF
>.|TRBJ1-1|.|TRBV27
TGTGCCAGCAGTTTAAGGAAAGGGGGGAGGAATAGTGAAGCTTTCTTT
CASSLRKGGRNSEAFF
>.|TRBJ1-1|.|TRBV11-3
TGTGCCAGCAGCTTAGTGGTGAGGGACACTGAAGCTTTCTTT
CASSLVVRDTEAFF
>.|TRBJ2-5|TRBD1|TRBV28
TGTGCCAGCAGTGGCCGGACAGGTGGGACCCAGTACTTC
CASSGRTGGTQYF
>.|TRBJ2-3|TRBD2|TRBV7-6
TGTGCCAGCAGCTTACCGGGAGGGATTAGCACAGATACGCAGTATTTT
CASSLPGGISTDTQYF
>.|TRBJ2-1|TRBD2|TRBV15
TGTGCCACCAGCAGACGTCTAGCGGGAGGGCGAGATGAGCAGTTCTTC
CATSRRLAGGRDEQFF
>once|TRBJ2-3|.|TRBV6-5
TGTGCCAGCAGTCCCTTATGGGGGGACACAGATACGCAGTATTTT
CASSPLWGDTDTQYF
>.|TRBJ2-1|TRBD2|TRBV5-1
TGCGCCAGCAGCTTGGACGGGACTAGCGGGGCTAATGAGCAGTTCTTC
CASSLDGTSGANEQFF
>once|TRBJ2-1|.|TRBV7-2
TGTGCCAGCAGCTCCCAAAGCTGGTTATCCTACAATGAGCAGTTCTTC
CASSSQSWLSYNEQFF
>.|TRBJ2-7|.|TRBV6-6
TGTGCCAGCAGTTACTCGAGCCAGTTCTCCTACGAGCAGTACTTC
CASSYSSQFSYEQYF
>.|TRBJ2-4|TRBD1|TRBV27
TGTGCCAGCAGTTTGGGGACAGGGAAAAACATTCAGTACTTC
CASSLGTGKNIQYF
>.|TRBJ1-2|.|TRBV5-6
TGTGCCAGCAGCTTGTTAACGGGCATTAACTATGGCTACACCTTC
CASSLLTGINYGYTF
>few|TRBJ2-7|TRBD1|TRBV4-1
TGCGCCAGCAGCCCGAGTACAGGGGTTTACGAGCAGTACTTC
CASSPSTGVYEQYF
>.|TRBJ1-1|.|TRBV7-2
TGTGCCAGCAGCTTAAGACCATTTCAAGGGAGTGAAGCTTTCTTT
CASSLRPFQGSEAFF
>.|TRBJ2-1|TRBD2|TRBV5-1
TGCGCCAGCAGCCCTGACACCGGGACTAGCGGGGGGGAACCCCAGTTCTTC
CASSPDTGTSGGEPQFF
>.|TRBJ1-1|.|TRBV11-3
TGTGCCAGCACCCCAGAGGAGGATCCGAACACTGAAGCTTTCTTT
CASTPEEDPNTEAFF
>few|TRBJ1-2|.|TRBV19
TGTGCCAGCCTTAGATCGGACAGTTCTAACTATGGCTACACCTTC
CASLRSDSSNYGYTF
>.|TRBJ1-5|.|TRBV28
TGTGCCAGCATGAGGGAATTCGGCAATCAGCCCCAGCATTTT
CASMREFGNQPQHF
>.|TRBJ1-5|.|TRBV28
TGTGCCAGCAGTTACTCCGGGCCCAATCAGCCCCAGCATTTT
CASSYSGPNQPQHF